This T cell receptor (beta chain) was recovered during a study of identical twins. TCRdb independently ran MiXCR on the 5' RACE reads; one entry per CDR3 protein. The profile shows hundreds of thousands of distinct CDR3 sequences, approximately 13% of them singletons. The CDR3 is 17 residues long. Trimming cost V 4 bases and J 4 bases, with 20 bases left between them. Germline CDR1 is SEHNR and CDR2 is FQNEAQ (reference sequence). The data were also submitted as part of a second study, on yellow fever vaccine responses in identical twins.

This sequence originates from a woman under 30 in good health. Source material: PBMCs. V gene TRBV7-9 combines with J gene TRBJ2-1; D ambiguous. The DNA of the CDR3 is TGTGCCAGCAGCTCCAGCGCCCGCCCACCCCGGTACAATGAGCAGTTCTTC. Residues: CASSSSARPPRYNEQFF.